The clone carrying this TCR beta chain was seen a handful of times. This entry belongs to a study of T cells after yellow fever vaccination. TCRdb ran MiXCR on the 5' RACE reads and lists one entry per CDR3 protein. The data contain about 340,000 distinct CDR3 sequences, roughly 9.4% of them singletons. From germline, CDR1 is SGHDT and CDR2 YYEEEE. This CDR3 comprises 18 residues. V was clipped by 5 bases and J by 0 bases, with 18 bases between them. The source is a man aged 18 to 35 who received the YFV17D yellow fever vaccine. This sequence joins TRBV5-6 and TRBJ1-6; maybe TRBD1 (5 bases). The sequenced sample was PBMCs, obtained on the day of the first yellow fever vaccination. The CDR3, as DNA: TGTGCCAGCAGGTCCGGGACGGCCGACAGCTCCTATAATTCACCCCTCCACTTT. It translates to CASRSGTADSSYNSPLHF.